This T cell receptor (beta chain) was identified during a study of blood T cell repertoires in COVID-19. Looking at the study overall: In each case, the material was cDNA or gDNA derived from T cells, B-cell-depleted T cells, or PBMCs.

Membership in each cohort depended on participant-reported clinical history. The count of this clone is one. The V gene's germline CDR1 is SGDLS and CDR2 YYNGEE. The V segment lost 4 bases and the J segment 8 bases; nucleotides outside the gene matches: 8. This CDR3 region has 14 residues. Generated by immunoSEQ multiplex PCR, the TCRdb table keeps only in-frame clones and is missing some. The top ten hold roughly 2.7% of the sample, which has about 220,000 clones, about 88% seen once. Sequences were obtained from PBMCs or T cells enriched from blood (not recorded which). The TCR sequence derives from a woman between 25 and 40 years old who had recovered from COVID-19. V gene TRBV9 combines with J gene TRBJ1-4, with 7 bases lining up with TRBD1. This CDR3 is CASSFTGVGEKLFF. The CDR3 DNA reads as TGTGCCAGCAGCTTTACAGGGGTTGGGGAAAAACTGTTTTTT. The full variable domain, rest sourced from reference TRBV9 and TRBJ1-4, is DSGVTQTPKHLITATGQRVTLRCSPRSGDLSVYWYQQSLDQGLQFLIQYYNGEERAKGNILERFSAQQFPDLHSELNLSSLELGDSALYFCASSFTGVGEKLFFGSGTQLSVL.